Sequencing of this TCR beta chain was carried out in a study of cytomegalovirus exposure and HLA in healthy donors. 60 Vbeta and 13 Jbeta primers were used in PCR. The assay was immunoSEQ multiplex PCR, and TCRdb's table has in-frame clones only and misses some. The repertoire consists of 50,000 to 60,000 clones, with around 78% occurring once and the leading ten covering 1.4%. Note on this clone: Its target is not known.

Study-level results: When analyzed later, the rates of TCR association showed variation by HLA locus, with DRB1 the most and HLA-C the fewest.

Input material: PBMCs. The receptor was derived from a female donor in good health and CMV-seronegative.

CDR3 region: CATSGQYNQPQHF. As DNA, the CDR3 is TGTGCCACCTCGGGACAGTACAATCAGCCCCAGCATTTT. The rearrangement links TRBV19 to TRBJ1-5, with 7 positions matching TRBD1. Germline CDR1 LNHDA, CDR2 SQIVND (reference sequence). There are 13 residues in the CDR3. V shed 10 bases and J 3 bases; nucleotides not matched to a gene: 6.